The sample holds a few counts of the clone carrying this TCR beta chain. The sample is drawn from a study of T cells in Graves' hyperthyroidism and ophthalmopathy. V shed 3 bases and J shed 0 bases, with 17 bases lying between them. The CDR3 is made up of 16 amino acids. Germline V gene sequence: CDR1 DFQATT, CDR2 SNEGSKA (reference sequence). It was RNA transcripts that yielded the amplified TCR beta CDR3 regions. A set of HTBI primers served as the primers for a first-round RT-PCR of the TCR CDR3. MiXCR, run by TCRdb on the multiplex PCR reads, gives a single entry per CDR3 protein. Among under 750,000 distinct CDR3 sequences listed, 15% to 20% were seen once.

The chain has TRBV20-1 and TRBJ1-2; D is undetermined. This receptor was obtained from a woman between 50 and 59 years old with Graves' hyperthyroidism that later progressed to Graves' ophthalmopathy. Specimen: blood. In nucleotides, the CDR3 is TGCAGTGCTAGTGCTTATATCACGGAACCTAACTATGGCTACACCTTC. Residues: CSASAYITEPNYGYTF.